What follows are 21 T cell receptor beta chains derived from one specimen sequenced in a study of T-cell memory formation after mild COVID-19. TCRdb ran MiXCR on the 5' RACE reads and lists one entry per CDR3 protein. Of fewer than 500,000 distinct CDR3 sequences listed, roughly 25% are singletons. The sequencing sample was made of PBMCs or a T cell subset sorted from them (not recorded which). These receptors were taken from an adult woman who had mild COVID-19 (a few samples of this study predate the infection). Cell type and time point are not known.

This clonotype occurred a few times. The gene calls are TRBV7-3 and TRBJ2-1, with D tentatively TRBD2 (6 bases). CDR3 size: 16 residues. Germline CDR1 is SGHTA and CDR2 is FQGTGA. V was clipped by 5 bases and J by 0 bases, with 14 bases between them. The CDR3 spells CASSPGLPSSYNEQFF. CDR3 DNA: TGTGCCAGCAGCCCAGGACTACCGAGCTCCTACAATGAGCAGTTCTTC.

V and J are TRBV3-1 and TRBJ2-7; the match to TRBD1 covers 9 bases. CDR1 and CDR2 from the germline V gene are LGHDT and YNNKEL (reference sequence). V was pared by 4 bases and J by 5 bases, with 3 bases of the junction left unmatched. This CDR3 spans 13 amino acids. Written as DNA, the CDR3 is TGTGCCAGCAGCCGGGACAGGGTCCACGAGCAGTACTTC. This encodes CASSRDRVHEQYF.

This rearrangement joins TRBV6-1 to TRBJ1-2, with D perhaps TRBD1 (5 bases). Germline-derived CDR1 and CDR2 are MNHNS and SASEGT. Trimming cost V 2 bases and J 7 bases, with 14 bases left between them. There are 14 residues in the CDR3. CDR3 protein: CASSETRQGSGYTF. In nucleotides, the CDR3 is TGTGCCAGCAGTGAAACGCGGCAGGGATCTGGCTACACCTTC.

The CDR3 here is CASRRTGGENQPQHF. Here the CDR3 DNA reads TGCGCCAGCAGAAGGACAGGGGGCGAAAATCAGCCCCAGCATTTT. The chain employs TRBV5-1 and TRBJ1-5, with 11 bases aligning to TRBD1. Germline CDR1 is SGHRS and CDR2 is YFSETQ. This CDR3 comprises 15 residues. The ends lost 5 bases at V and 4 bases at J; junction bases unmatched: 5.

The rearrangement joins TRBV6-5 to TRBJ2-1; the match to TRBD2 covers 11 bases. Per the germline V gene, CDR1 is MNHEY and CDR2 is SVGAGI. With V trimmed by 6 bases and J by 5 bases, 6 bases remained unmatched. The CDR3 is made up of 15 amino acids. CDR3 in amino acids: CASRVAGGLNNEQFF. DNA of the CDR3: TGTGCCAGCAGGGTAGCGGGGGGGCTGAACAATGAGCAGTTCTTC.

A few counts support this clonotype. V gene TRBV7-9 combines with J gene TRBJ2-3; D remains ambiguous. The V and J ends lost 1 base and 11 bases respectively, with 10 bases between them. Germline V gene sequence: CDR1 SEHNR, CDR2 FQNEAQ (reference sequence). The CDR3 has 12 amino acids. The CDR3 spells CASSLEWVGQYF. In DNA, the CDR3 is TGTGCCAGCAGCTTAGAGTGGGTCGGGCAGTATTTT.

This clonotype has a handful of counts. The gene calls are TRBV7-7 and TRBJ2-3; D perhaps matches TRBD2 (7 bases). The ends were cut back, 2 bases at V and 2 bases at J, with 14 bases in the middle. This CDR3 spans 16 amino acids. Germline-derived CDR1 and CDR2 are SSHAT and FNYEAQ (reference sequence). The CDR3 here is CASSLTAGAYTDTQYF. CDR3 sequence (DNA): TGTGCCAGCAGCTTAACGGCGGGGGCCTACACAGATACGCAGTATTTT.

In this sample, this clonotype turned up a few times. CDR3 coding DNA: TGTGCCAGCAGTTTGGGTGCGGGGGGGCTGAGGGAGACCCAGTACTTC. Protein sequence: CASSLGAGGLRETQYF. This chain joins TRBV12-3 or TRBV12-4 and TRBJ2-5; 9 bases are shared with TRBD2. This CDR3 contains 16 residues. V lost 3 bases, J lost 5 bases, and 10 bases stayed unmatched.

This CDR3 is CASSPSTRGPSEETQYF. CDR3 nucleotide sequence: TGTGCCAGCTCACCGTCGACAAGGGGCCCCTCCGAAGAGACCCAGTACTTC. The rearrangement links TRBV18 to TRBJ2-5; maybe TRBD1 (5 bases). Germline V gene data show CDR1 as KGHSH and CDR2 as LQKENI. The CDR3 spans 17 residues. With 3 bases removed from V and 3 bases from J, the gap between germline ends came to 20 bases. Together with reference TRBV18 and TRBJ2-5, the CDR3 gives the full variable domain: NAGVMQNPRHLVRRRGQEARLRCSPMKGHSHVYWYRQLPEEGLKFMVYLQKENIIDESGMPKERFSAEFPKEGPSILRIQQVVRGDSAAYFCASSPSTRGPSEETQYFGPGTRLLVL.

This clonotype was observed a few times. The genes are TRBV7-9 and TRBJ2-2; TRBD2 matches at 8 bases. This CDR3 is built from 19 residues. Trimming at V came to 5 bases and at J to 3 bases, leaving 17 bases not matched to a gene. CDR1 and CDR2 (germline): SEHNR, FQNEAQ (reference sequence). CDR3 nucleotide sequence: TGTGCCAGCAGCCGAACGAGACTAGCGATACGTGTGGACACCGGGGAGCTGTTTTTT. It yields the protein CASSRTRLAIRVDTGELFF.

This chain connects TRBV6-2 or TRBV6-3 to TRBJ2-3; D gene ambiguous. The CDR3 loop spans 14 amino acids. Germline V CDR1 and CDR2: MNHEY, SVGEGT. Trimming cost V 5 bases and J 7 bases, with 16 bases left between them. The CDR3 sequence is CASSPAVNTHTQYF. The DNA for the CDR3 is TGTGCCAGCAGTCCCGCCGTAAATACACATACGCAGTATTTT.

This clonotype was recorded a few times. J is TRBJ1-2 and V is TRBV20-1; 8 bases are shared with TRBD1. The CDR3 runs to 15 residues. From germline, CDR1 is DFQATT and CDR2 SNEGSKA (reference sequence). V shed 3 bases and J 3 bases; nucleotides not matched to a gene: 9. The CDR3 sequence is CSASLAGQGDYGYTF. The CDR3 nucleotides are TGCAGTGCTAGCCTCGCCGGACAGGGAGACTATGGCTACACCTTC.

This clonotype was picked up a small number of times. The V and J genes are TRBV2 and TRBJ1-5; maybe TRBD1 (5 bases). The CDR3 runs 13 residues. V lost 7 bases and J lost 3, with 10 bases in between. CDR1 and CDR2 (germline): SNHLY, FYNNEI. CDR3 protein: CASTGQYNQPQHF. Written as DNA, the CDR3 is TGTGCCAGCACCGGACAATACAATCAGCCCCAGCATTTT.

For the CDR3, the DNA is TGTGCCAGCAGCTTTCCGGGACTAGCGGGGGCCAAGACCCAGTACTTC. Translation: CASSFPGLAGAKTQYF. V usage is TRBV7-2 and J usage is TRBJ2-5; TRBD2 agrees at 14 bases. Germline CDR1 SGHTA, CDR2 FQGNSA. The CDR3 length is 16 residues. Trimming cost V 3 bases and J 6 bases; bases outside gene matches: 6.

The gene calls are TRBV12-3 or TRBV12-4 and TRBJ2-1; 15 nucleotides match TRBD2. This CDR3 comprises 19 residues. V shed 5 bases and J 5 bases; nucleotides not matched to a gene: 13. In DNA form, the CDR3 reads TGTGCCAGCAGTCCAGTACCGGGACTAGCGGGGGGTTGGGACAATGAGCAGTTCTTC. This sequence encodes CASSPVPGLAGGWDNEQFF.

The chain recombines TRBV18 with TRBJ2-1; D is uncertain. Trimming took 3 bases from V and 0 from J, leaving 12 bases between them. Germline V gives CDR1 KGHSH, CDR2 LQKENI. CDR3 length equals 16 residues. CDR3 in amino acids: CASSPRSGVSYNEQFF. The CDR3 nucleotides read TGTGCCAGCTCACCCCGTAGTGGGGTCTCCTACAATGAGCAGTTCTTC.

This clonotype came up a few times. The V call is TRBV11-2, the J call TRBJ2-1, with 11 bases identical to TRBD2. The germline V gene has CDR1 SGHAT and CDR2 FQNNGV. V was pared by 6 bases and J by 16 bases, with 8 bases of the junction left unmatched. The CDR3 runs to 12 residues. The CDR3 region has the DNA TGTGCCAGCAGGTCTTTACTAGCGGGAGTTTTCTTC. Translating it yields CASRSLLAGVFF.

This chain uses TRBV24-1 with TRBJ2-2; 11 bases fit TRBD1. Germline loops: CDR1 KGHDR, CDR2 SFDVKD. Trimming took 7 bases from V and 4 from J; bases not matched to a gene: 7. This CDR3 region has 16 residues. CDR3 nucleotide sequence: TGTGCCACCAGAAGTACCGGGACAGGGGGCACCGGGGAGCTGTTTTTT. This encodes CATRSTGTGGTGELFF.

The chain combines TRBV2 with TRBJ2-1; 12 bases fit TRBD2. Trimming took 3 bases from V and 3 from J; bases not matched to a gene: 6. The CDR3 has 17 amino acids. Germline V gene lookup returns CDR1 SNHLY and CDR2 FYNNEI. As DNA, the CDR3 is TGTGCCAGCAGTGAGGTCCTAGCGGGAGGGGACTACAATGAGCAGTTCTTC. Translating gives CASSEVLAGGDYNEQFF.

This clonotype has only a few counts. The CDR3 is CASSSIPDTEAFF. In DNA, the CDR3 is TGTGCCAGCAGCTCCATACCTGACACTGAAGCTTTCTTT. The chain uses TRBV7-2 and TRBJ1-1, with unresolved D. The V gene's germline CDR1 is SGHTA and CDR2 FQGNSA. This CDR3 spans 13 amino acids. V gave up 4 bases and J gave up 3 bases, with 9 bases separating them. Filled out from reference TRBV7-2 and TRBJ1-1, the complete variable domain reads GAGVSQSPSNKVTEKGKDVELRCDPISGHTALYWYRQSLGQGLEFLIYFQGNSAPDKSGLPSDRFSAERTGGSVSTLTIQRTQQEDSAVYLCASSSIPDTEAFFGQGTRLTVV.

This clonotype appeared a few times. The chain carries TRBV20-1 and TRBJ1-1; D perhaps matches TRBD1 (6 bases). Per germline, CDR1 DFQATT and CDR2 SNEGSKA (reference sequence). Trimming took off 6 bases at V and 6 bases at J, with 14 bases between the two ends. The CDR3 has 12 residues. CDR3 sequence: CSAHPRGAEAFF. In DNA form, the CDR3 reads TGCAGTGCCCACCCCAGGGGAGCTGAAGCTTTCTTT.